These 7 T cell receptor beta chains came from one sample sequenced in a study of T cells after yellow fever vaccination. A single record per CDR3 protein comes from TCRdb applying MiXCR to the 5' RACE reads. The sample has approximately 160,000 distinct CDR3 sequences; approximately 10% are singletons. The sequenced sample was CD8+ T cells sorted from PBMCs, obtained 45 days after the yellow fever booster vaccination. These receptors were taken from a young man who received the YFV17D yellow fever vaccine.

This clonotype has more than one count but fewer than ten. The rearrangement uses TRBV9 and TRBJ2-1; TRBD2 agrees at 7 bases. V lost 3 bases, J lost 5 bases, and 2 bases stayed unmatched. CDR3 size: 13 residues. Germline CDR1 reads SGDLS; CDR2 reads YYNGEE. The chain's CDR3 is CASSGSGHNEQFF. The CDR3 DNA sequence: TGTGCCAGCAGCGGTAGCGGGCACAATGAGCAGTTCTTC.

This clonotype was picked up many times. V is TRBV4-3 and J is TRBJ2-1, with D possibly being TRBD1 or TRBD2 (5 bases each). Germline lookup yields CDR1 LGHNA and CDR2 YSLEER. The V end lost 4 bases, the J end lost 0 bases, and 13 bases lay between the germline ends. This CDR3 is built from 16 residues. DNA for the CDR3: TGCGCCAGCAGCCGACAGACGGGAAGCTCCTACAATGAGCAGTTCTTC. Its translation is CASSRQTGSSYNEQFF.

This clonotype has ten or more counts. The chain recombines TRBV4-1 with TRBJ1-5; no firm D call. Germline CDR1 is MGHRA and CDR2 is YSYEKL. CDR3 length equals 14 residues. Trimming took off 1 base at V and 2 bases at J, with 6 bases between the two ends. DNA of the CDR3: TGCGCCAGCAGCCAAGGAAGGGGCAATCAGCCCCAGCATTTT. It translates to CASSQGRGNQPQHF.

This chain joins TRBV28 and TRBJ1-2; 8 nucleotides align to TRBD1. Losses at the gene ends were 6 bases for V and 6 bases for J; bases not matched to a gene: 12. CDR3 length: 15 residues. Germline loops: CDR1 MDHEN, CDR2 SYDVKM. The CDR3 here is CASRSDREYLNGYTF. CDR3 bases: TGTGCCAGCAGATCGGACAGGGAGTATCTCAATGGCTACACCTTC.

This clonotype was observed a handful of times. V gene TRBV6-5 combines with J gene TRBJ2-3, with 10 bases identical to TRBD2. Germline CDR1 is MNHEY and CDR2 is SVGAGI. J was trimmed by 2 bases and V by 1 base; bases with no gene match: 6. This CDR3 spans 17 amino acids. CDR3 coding DNA: TGTGCCAGCAGTTACTGGATAGCGGGGGGCACCACAGATACGCAGTATTTT. Residues: CASSYWIAGGTTDTQYF.

This chain connects TRBV6-5 to TRBJ1-4; 11 bases agree with TRBD1. The CDR3 length is 15 residues. Trimming at V came to 6 bases and at J to 4 bases, leaving 4 bases not matched to a gene. The V gene's germline CDR1 is MNHEY and CDR2 SVGAGI. The CDR3 here is CASSGQGAGNEKLFF. The CDR3 coding sequence is TGTGCCAGCAGCGGACAGGGGGCCGGTAATGAAAAACTGTTTTTT.

The gene calls are TRBV29-1 and TRBJ1-1; weak D call: TRBD1 (5 bases). Trimming shortened V by 3 bases and J by 3 bases, and 11 bases separated the two germline ends. This CDR3 has 13 amino acids. The V gene's germline CDR1 is SQVTM and CDR2 ANQGSEA. DNA for the CDR3: TGCAGCGTTGAGTGGTCGGGGGACACTGAAGCTTTCTTT. Translated: CSVEWSGDTEAFF.